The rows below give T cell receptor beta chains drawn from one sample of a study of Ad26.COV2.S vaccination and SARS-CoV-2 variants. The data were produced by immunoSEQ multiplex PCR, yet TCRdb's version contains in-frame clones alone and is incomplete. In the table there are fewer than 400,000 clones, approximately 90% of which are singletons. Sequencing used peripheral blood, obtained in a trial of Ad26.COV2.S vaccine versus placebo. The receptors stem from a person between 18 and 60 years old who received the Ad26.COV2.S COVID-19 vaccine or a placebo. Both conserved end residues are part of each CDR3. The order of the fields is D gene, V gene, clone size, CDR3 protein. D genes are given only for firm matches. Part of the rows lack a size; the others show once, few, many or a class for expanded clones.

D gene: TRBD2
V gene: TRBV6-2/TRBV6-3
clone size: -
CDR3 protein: CASSYEGLAAYEQYF

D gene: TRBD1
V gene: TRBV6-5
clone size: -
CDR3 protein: CASSYSGGGLNTEAFF

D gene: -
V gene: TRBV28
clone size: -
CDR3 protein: CASAKQGAHQPQHF

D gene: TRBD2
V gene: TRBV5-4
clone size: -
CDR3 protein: CASSRGLVTTDTQYF

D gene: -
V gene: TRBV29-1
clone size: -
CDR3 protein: CSVEDRFNYGYTF

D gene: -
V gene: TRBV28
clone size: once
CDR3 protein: CASGRGGRGDTEAFF

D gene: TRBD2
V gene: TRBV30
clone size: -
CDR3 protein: CAWSSGSGAETQYF

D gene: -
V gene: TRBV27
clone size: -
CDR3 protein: CASSPMAQNHADTQYF

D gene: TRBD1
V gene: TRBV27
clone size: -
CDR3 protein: CASCRDRATPEQYF

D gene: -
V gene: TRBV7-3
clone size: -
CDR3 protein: CASSLTLTGTDTQYF

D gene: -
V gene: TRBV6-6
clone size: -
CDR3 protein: CASSSKTGELFF

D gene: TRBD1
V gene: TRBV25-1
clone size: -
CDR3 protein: CASSDGQGNYGYTF

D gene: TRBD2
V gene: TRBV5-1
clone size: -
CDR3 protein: CASSLLAGDGGELFF

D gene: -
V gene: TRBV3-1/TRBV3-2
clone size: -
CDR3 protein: CASSSSGLPGYGYTF

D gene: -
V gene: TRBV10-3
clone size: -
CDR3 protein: CAIRGGAGANEQYF